This T cell receptor (beta chain) was obtained from a study of brain T cells in children with intractable seizures (dated by TCRdb to the early 2020s). Regarding the study in general: As a first screen for immune gene transcripts, resected brain tissue from some 50 pediatric epilepsy surgery cases was run on a NanoString immunology panel. Among the roughly 12 selected surgery cases, pre-surgery blood was additionally sequenced for eight, leaving four cases with brain tissue only. Paper-wide results and their limitations: Because sequencing depth was different between pre-surgery and post-surgery blood, clones absent from the pre-surgery sample may reflect undersampling. Viral specificity was inferred only from CDR3 sequence similarity, and patients' HCMV serostatus was unknown.

TCR beta chain sequences were generated from genomic DNA using the immunoSEQ assay. The study's processing was this. CDR3 sequences that did not begin with the conserved framework cysteine at position 104 were removed by hand. To get clonality, the normalized Shannon's Diversity Index was subtracted from one, giving values from 0 (maximal diversity) to 1 (oligoclonal). Differences in the frequency of the same CDR3 between samples, such as brain versus blood, were assessed with chi-squared comparison-of-proportions tests. Public clonotypes were found through immuneACCESS searches, while the VDJdb browser was used to judge similarity to known antiviral clonotypes. Entries here come from immuneACCESS through TCRdb and include only in-frame sequences with V and J called. Some clones fail to appear in such tables; in the studies checked, an unresolved V gene covers under half of the shortfall, and the cause of the remainder is unknown. That table gives V, J and clone size, and the DNA gave D and trimming. This sample has around 80,000 clones in its table, and under 95% of those were observed once. The ten largest clones represent around 25% of the sample.

A remark on this clone: Its cognate antigen has yet to be identified. Base qualities were left out, and no much larger clone turns up one base away.

The CDR3 contains 14 residues, cysteine and phenylalanine counted. This entry keeps only the CDR3 DNA: 42 bases, framed from base 1. V loses 2 bases of germline sequence and J loses 1 base, and the interval between the two ends is 7 bases. CDR1 and CDR2, per the germline V gene (reference sequence), are MNHEY and SMNVEV. In the paper's terms, the time point label means: resected brain tissue, or blood drawn just prior to surgery. The surgery cases showing the highest brain T cell transcript signatures were chosen for TCR beta chain sequencing of brain tissue and, when available, of blood. Before surgery, the patients had been given at least one anti-epileptic drug. TCR-sequenced patients were children with drug-resistant epilepsy due to tuberous sclerosis complex, focal cortical dysplasia, Rasmussen encephalitis or hemimegalencephaly. Blood samples were drawn just before the epilepsy surgery. The Monarch genomic DNA purification kit was used to extract bulk genomic DNA from unsorted brain tissue and from whole blood.

The receptor was isolated from a girl aged 2-10 years with Rasmussen encephalitis and intractable seizures. In this chain, TRBV27 is recombined with TRBJ2-3, with the D call tentatively TRBD1 or TRBD2, each fitting 5 bases. This specimen was peripheral blood, taken at surgery. The DNA is TGTGCCAGCAGTTTAGGGACGGGCACAGATACGCAGTATTTT. The encoded protein is CASSLGTGTDTQYF.